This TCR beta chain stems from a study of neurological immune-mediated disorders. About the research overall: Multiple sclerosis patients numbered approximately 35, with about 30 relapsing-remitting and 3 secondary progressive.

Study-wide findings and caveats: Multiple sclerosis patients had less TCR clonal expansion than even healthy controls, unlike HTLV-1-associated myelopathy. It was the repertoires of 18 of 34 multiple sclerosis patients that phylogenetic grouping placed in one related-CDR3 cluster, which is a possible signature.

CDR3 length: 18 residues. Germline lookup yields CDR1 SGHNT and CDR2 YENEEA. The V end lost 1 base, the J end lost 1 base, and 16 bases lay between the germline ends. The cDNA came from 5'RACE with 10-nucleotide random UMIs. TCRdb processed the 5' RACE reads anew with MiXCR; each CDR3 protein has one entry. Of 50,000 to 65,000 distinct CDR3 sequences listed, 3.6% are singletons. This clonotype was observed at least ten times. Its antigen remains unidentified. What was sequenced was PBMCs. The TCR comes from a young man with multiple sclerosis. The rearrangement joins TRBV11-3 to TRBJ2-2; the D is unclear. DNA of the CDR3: TGTGCCAGCAGCTTAGCCGGGTATGGACGAAAGAACACCGGGGAGCTGTTTTTT. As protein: CASSLAGYGRKNTGELFF.